Following are 20 T cell receptor beta chains from one sample sequenced in a study of blood T cell repertoires in COVID-19. TCRdb keeps only in-frame clones here, not all; method: immunoSEQ multiplex PCR. This repertoire shows about 200,000 clones, around 92% found once; its top ten account for approximately 1.2%. The specimen was peripheral blood. The origin of the receptors is a man aged 30-40 years with acute or convalescent COVID-19.

V usage is TRBV7-2 and J usage is TRBJ2-3; D call uncertain. Trimming took off 6 bases at V and 2 bases at J, with 12 bases between the two ends. The CDR3 is 14 amino acids. Germline V gene data show CDR1 as SGHTA and CDR2 as FQGNSA. The CDR3 DNA reads TGTGCCAGCAGGAGCTATGTCCCCACAGATACGCAGTATTTT. Translated: CASRSYVPTDTQYF.

This chain connects TRBV10-3 to TRBJ2-7, with 7 bases lining up with TRBD2. The germline V gene encodes CDR1 ENHRY and CDR2 SYGVKD. The CDR3 consists of 13 residues. The V and J ends lost 8 bases and 6 bases, in that order; junction bases with no gene match: 10. In nucleotides, the CDR3 is TGTGCCATCGGTAGCGGGCCGGTCTCCGAGCAGTACTTC. Translation: CAIGSGPVSEQYF.

The rearrangement links TRBV2 to TRBJ1-5; a weak D match, TRBD1 (6 bases). The CDR3 extends over 14 amino acids. Between the trimmed V and J ends, which lost 6 bases and 4 bases, there was a span of 13 bases. Per germline, CDR1 SNHLY and CDR2 FYNNEI. The CDR3 nucleotides read TGTGCCAGCAGGAATCAACAGGGAAATCAGCCCCAGCATTTT. This gives the protein CASRNQQGNQPQHF. Together with reference TRBV2 and TRBJ1-5, the CDR3 gives the full variable domain: EPEVTQTPSHQVTQMGQEVILRCVPISNHLYFYWYRQILGQKVEFLVSFYNNEISEKSEIFDDQFSVERPDGSNFTLKIRSTKLEDSAMYFCASRNQQGNQPQHFGDGTRLSIL.

This clone was recorded only once. The chain employs TRBV6-5 and TRBJ2-7; 7 bases map to TRBD1. Germline CDR1 reads MNHEY; CDR2 reads SVGAGI. This CDR3 has 15 amino acids. The V gene end was trimmed by 6 bases and the J gene end by 5 bases; junction bases not matched to a gene: 13. The CDR3 here is CASRRSRGRNHEQYF. As DNA, the CDR3 is TGTGCCAGCAGGAGGAGTAGGGGGCGTAATCACGAGCAGTACTTC.

This chain connects TRBV5-1 to TRBJ2-5, with TRBD1 identical over 8 bases. The CDR3 length is 15 residues. Germline CDR1 and CDR2: SGHRS and YFSETQ. J gave up 5 bases and V 0 bases, and 6 bases lay outside the gene matches. CDR3 DNA sequence: TGCGCCAGCAGCTTGGATCCAGGGGGCAGGGAGACCCAGTACTTC. Protein sequence: CASSLDPGGRETQYF.

The chain links TRBV12-3 or TRBV12-4 to TRBJ1-6; D might be TRBD1 (5 bases). The CDR3 extends over 12 amino acids. The germline V and J ends were trimmed by 6 bases and 10 bases, with 10 bases remaining between them. CDR3 amino acids: CASSPGWSPLHF. DNA of the CDR3: TGTGCCAGCAGCCCAGGGTGGTCACCCCTCCACTTT.

This sequence joins TRBV28 and TRBJ1-2; the D is unclear. Between the trimmed V and J ends, which lost 2 bases and 4 bases, there was a span of 14 bases. The length of the CDR3 is 15 residues. CDR1 and CDR2 from the germline V gene are MDHEN and SYDVKM. The CDR3 DNA reads TGTGCCAGCAGTTTACTGGGGAGGGATGGCTATGGCTACACCTTC. It is translated as CASSLLGRDGYGYTF.

In this sample, this clone turned up once. Distinct nucleotide sequences in the sample also encode this CDR3. The chain employs TRBV18 and TRBJ2-1; tentative D call: TRBD1 (5 bases). Germline CDR1 KGHSH, CDR2 LQKENI. The CDR3 covers 12 residues. Trimming cost V 3 bases and J 8 bases, with 8 bases left between them. The CDR3 region has the DNA TGTGCCAGCTCACCTAGCAGGGATGAGCAGTTCTTC. Amino acid sequence: CASSPSRDEQFF.

The rearrangement joins TRBV28 to TRBJ1-1, with 8 bases that match TRBD1. Trimming removed 7 bases from V and 1 base from J; junction bases left unmatched: 5. Germline CDR1 MDHEN, CDR2 SYDVKM. This CDR3 has 14 residues. DNA of the CDR3: TGTGCCAGCACCGGGGACAGGAGGAACACTGAAGCTTTCTTT. It specifies CASTGDRRNTEAFF.

This chain joins TRBV2 and TRBJ1-5; D is perhaps TRBD1 (6 bases). Germline V CDR1 and CDR2: SNHLY, FYNNEI. V was pared by 1 base and J by 4 bases, with 8 bases between. The CDR3 consists of 14 residues. The CDR3 nucleotides read TGTGCCAGCAGTGAAGGGACAGTGAATCAGCCCCAGCATTTT. This codes for CASSEGTVNQPQHF.

J is TRBJ2-5 and V is TRBV24-1, with 8 bases that match TRBD1. CDR3 length: 14 amino acids. V dropped 3 bases and J dropped 7; count of bases not matched to a gene: 6. Germline CDR1 and CDR2: KGHDR and SFDVKD. In DNA, the CDR3 is TGTGCCACCAGTGATGCTGGACAGGGAATGACCCAGTACTTC. It is translated as CATSDAGQGMTQYF.

V is TRBV28 and J is TRBJ2-7, with a possible D match to TRBD2 (6 bases). V was shortened by 6 bases and J by 3 bases, with 27 bases between the two germline ends. From germline, CDR1 is MDHEN and CDR2 SYDVKM. The CDR3 has 18 amino acids. The CDR3 loop is CASSPLPQFSGELYEQYF. CDR3 nucleotides: TGTGCCAGCAGCCCTCTGCCCCAATTTAGCGGAGAGCTCTACGAGCAGTACTTC.

The genes are TRBV28 and TRBJ1-1; the D is unclear. V was trimmed by 6 bases and J by 4 bases, leaving 15 bases between them. The length of the CDR3 is 14 residues. The germline V gene has CDR1 MDHEN and CDR2 SYDVKM. The CDR3 region has the DNA TGTGCCAGCAGCCCTAGGAAATCGGTCACTGAAGCTTTCTTT. Translation gives CASSPRKSVTEAFF.

V gene TRBV9 combines with J gene TRBJ2-3, with D tentatively TRBD1 (6 bases). Germline V gene lookup returns CDR1 SGDLS and CDR2 YYNGEE. The V end lost 3 bases, the J end lost 1 base, and 15 bases lay between the germline ends. The CDR3 has 16 residues. CDR3 sequence: CASSEGVGEGTDTQYF. CDR3 in DNA: TGTGCCAGCAGCGAGGGGGTGGGCGAGGGCACAGATACGCAGTATTTT.

The chain employs TRBV28 and TRBJ2-1, with a tentative D call TRBD2 (6 bases). CDR1 and CDR2 from the germline V gene are MDHEN and SYDVKM. V lost 7 bases to trimming and J lost 7 bases, with 23 bases between them. CDR3 length: 16 residues. The CDR3 nucleotides read TGTGCCAGCACCAACGGGGGTTGGGGTGTAAGAAATGAGCAGTTCTTC. It specifies CASTNGGWGVRNEQFF.

This sequence joins TRBV7-8 and TRBJ2-7; D remains unclear. V lost 6 bases and J 0 bases, leaving 12 bases between the germline ends. Germline V gives CDR1 SGHVS, CDR2 FQNEAQ. The CDR3 has 14 amino acids. CDR3 DNA sequence: TGTGCCAGCAGTCTTATAGCTAGCTCCTACGAGCAGTACTTC. Its translation is CASSLIASSYEQYF.

V is TRBV5-5 and J is TRBJ2-2; weak D call: TRBD1 (5 bases). The germline CDR1 and CDR2 sequences are SGHKS and YYEKEE (reference sequence). The V and J ends lost 1 base and 1 base respectively, with 8 bases between them. The CDR3 loop spans 15 amino acids. CDR3 sequence: CASSLRGQNTGELFF. The CDR3, as DNA: TGTGCCAGCAGCTTGAGGGGCCAGAACACCGGGGAGCTGTTTTTT.

This sequence joins TRBV5-5 and TRBJ1-1, with D maybe TRBD1 (6 bases). V dropped 0 bases and J dropped 0 bases, with 6 bases sitting between them. The CDR3 sequence is 14 residues long. Germline V gene sequence: CDR1 SGHKS, CDR2 YYEKEE (reference sequence). The CDR3 DNA reads as TGTGCCAGCAGCTTGGACAGGGTGAACACTGAAGCTTTCTTT. This gives the protein CASSLDRVNTEAFF.

V and J are TRBV27 and TRBJ2-3; possible D gene TRBD2, 5 bases. The CDR3 consists of 14 residues. V lost 5 bases, J lost 2 bases, and 11 bases lay in between. Germline V gene lookup returns CDR1 MNHEY and CDR2 SMNVEV (reference sequence). The CDR3 DNA reads TGTGCCAGCAGTCGGGGATTGGACACAGATACGCAGTATTTT. This translates into CASSRGLDTDTQYF.

V and J are TRBV18 and TRBJ1-6; D remains ambiguous. V was trimmed by 3 bases and J by 8 bases, leaving 8 bases between them. The CDR3 length is 13 residues. Germline CDR1 KGHSH, CDR2 LQKENI. The CDR3 DNA is TGTGCCAGCTCACCGGTAGTAGATTCACCCCTCCACTTT. Protein product: CASSPVVDSPLHF.